One T cell receptor (beta chain) is described in this entry. Its antigen is still unknown. No base-level quality is on record; no much larger clone is a single base apart. TCRbeta CDR3 regions were amplified from genomic DNA using the immunoSEQ Assay, a bias-controlled multiplex PCR. Per the original workflow: Within the assay, amplification of reference gene primers was used to estimate how many nucleated cells each sample contained. Sequence reads were collapsed and filtered to measure the absolute abundance of every unique TCRbeta CDR3 rearrangement. Productive Simpson clonality was computed per sample as the square root of Simpson's diversity index over productive rearrangements. TCRdb mirrors the immuneACCESS table, restricted to in-frame sequences. Some clones are absent from its copies; in checked studies, under half trace to an unresolved V gene, and the reason for the others is unknown. Clonal size and the V and J genes are those of that table, whereas D and trimming came from the DNA. In all, the sample holds 200,000 to 250,000 clones, and about 83% of those were seen once. The top ten clonotypes cover less than 4.5% of the sample.

V loses 10 bases, J loses 7 bases, and the germline ends lie 8 bases apart. The CDR3 runs 10 residues from the cysteine to the phenylalanine. The DNA shown is the 30-base CDR3, in frame from base 1. The sample is drawn from a study of blood T cell repertoires in COVID-19 (dated by TCRdb to between 2020 and 2021). Study-level background: Samples covering the acute and convalescent phases of COVID-19 were provided by collaborators in the United States, Italy and Spain. Sample metadata almost always included a de-identified subject ID, COVID-19 status, age in years and sex. The prospective study material was composed of cDNA or gDNA derived from T cells, B-cell-depleted T cells, or PBMCs. The samples were drawn from the first 160 participants of the ongoing ImmuneRACE study and from 1,254 subjects provided by 6 global collaborators. Where available, HLA class I and class II types were taken from metadata supplied by the sample provider and were not determined by assay-based typing. The dataset comprised deeply sampled blood TCRbeta repertoires from subjects exposed to, actively infected with, or recovered from COVID-19. A freely available public database, intended as a resource for researchers studying the immune response to SARS-CoV-2, is where the repertoires were released.

The collaborating institutions used their own protocols to collect whole blood in K2EDTA tubes. For TCRbeta analysis, collaborators shipped samples in one of three forms: frozen whole blood, isolated PBMCs, or DNA extracted from either of those sample types. On the study overall, not on this receptor specifically: The quantity of clinical and demographic metadata differed by source and by participant and was supplied without curation.

The sequence came from a man aged 50 to 59 with acute or convalescent COVID-19. Here the chain combines TRBV12-3 or TRBV12-4 and TRBJ1-3; the D gene is not confidently resolved. Input material: peripheral blood. For the CDR3, the sequence is CATLRNTIYF. The DNA sequence is given as TGTGCCACTCTCAGGAACACCATATATTTT.